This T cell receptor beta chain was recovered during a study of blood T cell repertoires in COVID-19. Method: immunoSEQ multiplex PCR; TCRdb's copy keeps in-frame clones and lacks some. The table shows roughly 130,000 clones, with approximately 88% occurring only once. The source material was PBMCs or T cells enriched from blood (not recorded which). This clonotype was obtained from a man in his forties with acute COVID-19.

CDR3 loop: CASSLVRINSGANVLTF. CDR3 in DNA: TGCGCCAGCAGCTTGGTGCGGATTAACTCTGGGGCCAACGTCCTGACTTTC. The gene calls are TRBV5-1 and TRBJ2-6; D is unresolved. The germline V and J ends were trimmed by 0 bases and 0 bases, with 10 bases remaining between them. CDR3 length equals 17 residues. Germline V gene lookup returns CDR1 SGHRS and CDR2 YFSETQ.